Shown below are 5 T cell receptor beta chains from a single sample sequenced in a study of blood T cell repertoires in COVID-19. Libraries were prepared by immunoSEQ multiplex PCR; TCRdb keeps only in-frame clonotypes and omits some of them. The sample comprises 150,000 to 200,000 clones, roughly 84% of which are singletons, and roughly 3% rests with the top ten. The sequencing sample was made of peripheral blood. The receptors were sampled from a human donor with acute or convalescent COVID-19. The donor label of this sample is uncertain.

This sequence joins TRBV9 and TRBJ2-5; 8 positions agree with TRBD1. Germline trimming cut 1 base from V and 7 bases from J; bases unmatched to any gene: 0. The germline CDR1 and CDR2 sequences are SGDLS and YYNGEE. This CDR3 is built from 12 residues. In DNA, the CDR3 is TGTGCCAGCAGCGTAACAGGGGGGACCCAGTACTTC. It codes for CASSVTGGTQYF.

V and J are TRBV6-2 or TRBV6-3 and TRBJ1-1, with D unresolved. The germline gives CDR1 MNHEY, CDR2 SVGEGT. This CDR3 comprises 14 residues. The V gene lost 3 bases and the J gene lost 1 base, with 9 bases spanning the gap. As DNA, the CDR3 is TGTGCCAGCAGTTATTCCGACTCGAACACTGAAGCTTTCTTT. The encoded protein is CASSYSDSNTEAFF.

The rearrangement uses TRBV29-1 and TRBJ2-7, with 11 bases matching TRBD2. CDR1 and CDR2 (germline): SQVTM, ANQGSEA. This CDR3 is 14 amino acids long. Germline trimming cut 6 bases from V and 5 bases from J; bases unmatched to any gene: 9. The CDR3 DNA reads TGCAGCGTAGTTTTAGCGGGAGGGGTCGACGAGCAGTACTTC. Translated: CSVVLAGGVDEQYF.

This rearrangement joins TRBV11-3 to TRBJ2-1; 12 bases agree with TRBD2. The germline gives CDR1 SGHNT, CDR2 YENEEA. Germline trimming cut 1 base from V and 9 bases from J; bases unmatched to any gene: 7. The CDR3 length is 16 residues. The DNA for the CDR3 is TGTGCCAGCAGCTTAGGGCTAGCGGGGGGGCGGACTGAGCAGTTCTTC. Translation gives CASSLGLAGGRTEQFF. The complete variable domain, with remaining parts taken from reference TRBV11-3 and TRBJ2-1, reads EAGVVQSPRYKIIEKKQPVAFWCNPISGHNTLYWYLQNLGQGPELLIRYENEEAVDDSQLPKDRFSAERLKGVDSTLKIQPAELGDSAVYLCASSLGLAGGRTEQFFGPGTRLTVL.

The genes are TRBV19 and TRBJ1-5, with D possibly TRBD1 on 5 matching bases. In germline, CDR1 is LNHDA, CDR2 SQIVND (reference sequence). This CDR3 has 15 amino acids. V shed 5 bases and J shed 2 bases, with 13 bases lying between them. DNA for the CDR3: TGTGCCAGTAGTCCTCGACAGATTGGCAATCAGCCCCAGCATTTT. Amino acid sequence: CASSPRQIGNQPQHF.